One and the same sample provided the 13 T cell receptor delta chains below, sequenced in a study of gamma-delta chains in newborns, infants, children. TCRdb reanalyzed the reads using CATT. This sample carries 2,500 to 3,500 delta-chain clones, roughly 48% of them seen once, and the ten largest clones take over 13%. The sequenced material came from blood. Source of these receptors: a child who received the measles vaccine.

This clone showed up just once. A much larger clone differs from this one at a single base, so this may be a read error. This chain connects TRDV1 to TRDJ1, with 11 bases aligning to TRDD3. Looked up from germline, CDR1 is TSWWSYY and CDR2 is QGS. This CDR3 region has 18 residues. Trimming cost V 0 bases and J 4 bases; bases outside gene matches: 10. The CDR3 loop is CALGELYWGITYIDKLIF. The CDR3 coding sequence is TGTGCTCTTGGGGAACTATACTGGGGGATAACGTACATCGATAAACTCATCTTT.

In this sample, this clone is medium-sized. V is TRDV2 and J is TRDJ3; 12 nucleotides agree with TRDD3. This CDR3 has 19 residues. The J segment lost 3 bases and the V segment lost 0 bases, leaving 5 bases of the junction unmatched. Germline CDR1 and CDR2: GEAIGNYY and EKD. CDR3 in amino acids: CACDTVLGDTGWDTRQMFF. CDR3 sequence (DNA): TGTGCCTGTGACACCGTACTGGGGGATACTGGCTGGGACACCCGACAGATGTTTTTC.

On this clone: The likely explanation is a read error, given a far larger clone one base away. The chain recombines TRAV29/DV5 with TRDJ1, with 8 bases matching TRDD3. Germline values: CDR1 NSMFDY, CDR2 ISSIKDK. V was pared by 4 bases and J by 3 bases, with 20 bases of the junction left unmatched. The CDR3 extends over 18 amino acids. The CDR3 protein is CAAYFPYWGPQYADKLIF. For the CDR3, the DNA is TGTGCAGCATACTTCCCTTACTGGGGGCCACAGTACGCCGATAAACTCATCTTT.

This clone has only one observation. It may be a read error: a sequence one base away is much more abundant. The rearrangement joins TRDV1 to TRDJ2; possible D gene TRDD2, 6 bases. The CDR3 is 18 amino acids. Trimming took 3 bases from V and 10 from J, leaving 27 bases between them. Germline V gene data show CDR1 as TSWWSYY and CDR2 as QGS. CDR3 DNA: TGTGCTCTTGGGGAGAGGTTCCTATCCACTATATCGCGGGTACAACTCTTCTTT. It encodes CALGERFLSTISRVQLFF.

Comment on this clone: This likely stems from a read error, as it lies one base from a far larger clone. The CDR3 nucleotides read TGTGCCTCTTCTTTCCTCCGGGGGGAATACACCGATAAACTCATCTTT. Protein sequence: CASSFLRGEYTDKLIF. The rearrangement links TRDV3 to TRDJ1; a weak D match, TRDD3 (6 bases). The CDR3 extends over 16 amino acids. Germline V CDR1 and CDR2: TVYSNPD, GDNSRS (reference sequence). V dropped 4 bases and J dropped 0 bases, with 21 bases sitting between them.

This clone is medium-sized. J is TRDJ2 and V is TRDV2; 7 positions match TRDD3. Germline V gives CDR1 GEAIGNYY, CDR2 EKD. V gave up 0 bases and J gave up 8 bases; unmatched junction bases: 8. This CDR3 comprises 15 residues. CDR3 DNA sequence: TGTGCCTGTGACACCCTGGGGGCCAACCCGGCACAACTCTTCTTT. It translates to CACDTLGANPAQLFF.

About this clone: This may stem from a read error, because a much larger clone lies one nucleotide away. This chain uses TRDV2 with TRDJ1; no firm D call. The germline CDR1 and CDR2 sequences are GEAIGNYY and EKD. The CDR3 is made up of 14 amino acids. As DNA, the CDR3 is TGTGCCTGTGACCCTGTGGTGGGTTCCGATAGACTCATCTTT. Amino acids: CACDPVVGSDRLIF.

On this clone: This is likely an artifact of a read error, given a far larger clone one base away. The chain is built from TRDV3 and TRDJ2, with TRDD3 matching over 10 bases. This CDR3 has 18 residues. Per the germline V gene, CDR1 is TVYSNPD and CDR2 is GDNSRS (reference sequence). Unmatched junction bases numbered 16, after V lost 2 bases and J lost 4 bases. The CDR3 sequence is CAFGLSVWGIPSTAQLFF. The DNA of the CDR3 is TGTGCCTTTGGCCTCTCTGTGTGGGGGATACCTTCGACAGCACAACTCTTCTTT.

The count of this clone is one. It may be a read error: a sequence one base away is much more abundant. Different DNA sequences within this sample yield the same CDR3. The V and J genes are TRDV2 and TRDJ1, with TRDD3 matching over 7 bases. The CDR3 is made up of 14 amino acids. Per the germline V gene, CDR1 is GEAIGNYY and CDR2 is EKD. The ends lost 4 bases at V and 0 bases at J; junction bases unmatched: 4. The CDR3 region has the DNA TGTGCCTGTGATACATGGGGGAACACCGATAAACTCATCTTT. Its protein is CACDTWGNTDKLIF.

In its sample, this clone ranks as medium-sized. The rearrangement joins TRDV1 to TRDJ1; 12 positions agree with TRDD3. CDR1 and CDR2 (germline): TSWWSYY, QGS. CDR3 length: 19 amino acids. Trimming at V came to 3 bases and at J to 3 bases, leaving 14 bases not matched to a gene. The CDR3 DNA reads TGTGCTCTTGGGGATGCCCCTTCCTACACTGGGGGATACCCCGATAAACTCATCTTT. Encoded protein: CALGDAPSYTGGYPDKLIF.

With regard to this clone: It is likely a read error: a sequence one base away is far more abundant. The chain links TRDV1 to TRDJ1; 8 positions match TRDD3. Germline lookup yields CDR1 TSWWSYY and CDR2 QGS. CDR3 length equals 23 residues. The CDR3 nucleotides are TGTGCTCTTGGGGCACCCGACACGGCTGGGGGACCTTTGGGTGGTGGATACACCGATAGACTCATCTTT. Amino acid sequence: CALGAPDTAGGPLGGGYTDRLIF.

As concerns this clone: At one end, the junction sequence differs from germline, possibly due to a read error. CDR3 coding DNA: TGCGCTCTTGGGGAGCTACAACCCTTCCCCCCAATACTGGGGGATACCTTGACAGCACAACTCTTCTTT. Translating gives CALGELQPFPPILGDTLTAQLFF. The rearrangement links TRDV1 to TRDJ2, with TRDD3 identical over 12 bases. In germline, CDR1 is TSWWSYY, CDR2 QGS. This CDR3 comprises 23 residues.

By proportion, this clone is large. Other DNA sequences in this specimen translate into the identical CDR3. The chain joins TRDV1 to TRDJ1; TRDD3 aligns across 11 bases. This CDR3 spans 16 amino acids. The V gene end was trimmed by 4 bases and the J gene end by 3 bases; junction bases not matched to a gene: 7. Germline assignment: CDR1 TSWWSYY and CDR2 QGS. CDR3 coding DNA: TGTGCTCTTGGGGTCTCCTTGGGGGATACGGCCGATAAACTCATCTTT. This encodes CALGVSLGDTADKLIF.